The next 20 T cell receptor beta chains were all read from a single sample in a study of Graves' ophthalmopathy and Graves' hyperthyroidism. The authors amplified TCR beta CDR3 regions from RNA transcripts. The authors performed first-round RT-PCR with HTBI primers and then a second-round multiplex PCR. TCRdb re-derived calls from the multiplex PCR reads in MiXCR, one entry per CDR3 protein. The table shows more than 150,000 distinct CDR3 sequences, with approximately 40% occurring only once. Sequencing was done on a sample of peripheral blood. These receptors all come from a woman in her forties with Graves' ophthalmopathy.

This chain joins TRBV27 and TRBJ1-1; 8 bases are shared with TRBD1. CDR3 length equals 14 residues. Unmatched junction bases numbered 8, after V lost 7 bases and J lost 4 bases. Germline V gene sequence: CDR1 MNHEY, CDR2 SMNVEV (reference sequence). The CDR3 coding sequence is TGTGCCAGCACCAGGACAGGGAGGACCACTGAAGCTTTCTTT. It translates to CASTRTGRTTEAFF.

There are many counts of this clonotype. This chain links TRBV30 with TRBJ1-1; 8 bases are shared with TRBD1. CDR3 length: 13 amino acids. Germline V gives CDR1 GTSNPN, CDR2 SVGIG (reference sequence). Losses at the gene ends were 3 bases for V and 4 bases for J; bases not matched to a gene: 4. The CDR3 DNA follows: TGTGCCTGGAGGGGACAGGAGTTCACTGAAGCTTTCTTT. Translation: CAWRGQEFTEAFF.

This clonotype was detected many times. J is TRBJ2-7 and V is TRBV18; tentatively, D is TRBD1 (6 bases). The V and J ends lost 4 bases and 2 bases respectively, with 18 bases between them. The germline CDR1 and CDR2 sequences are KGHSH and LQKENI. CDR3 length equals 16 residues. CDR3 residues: CASSLNYRALTYEQYF. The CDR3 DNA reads TGTGCCAGCTCACTTAATTACAGGGCCCTCACCTACGAGCAGTACTTC.

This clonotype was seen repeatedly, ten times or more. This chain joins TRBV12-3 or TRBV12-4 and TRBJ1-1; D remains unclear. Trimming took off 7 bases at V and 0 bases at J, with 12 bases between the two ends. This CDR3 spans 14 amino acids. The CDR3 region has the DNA TGTGCCAGCACCTTCCACGCGGTGAACACTGAAGCTTTCTTT. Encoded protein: CASTFHAVNTEAFF.

CDR3 DNA sequence: TGTGCCAGCAGCCTCATTCCCTACAACGAGCAGTACTTC. Protein product: CASSLIPYNEQYF. The V and J genes are TRBV14 and TRBJ2-7; D unclear. Germline V gene sequence: CDR1 SGHDN, CDR2 FVKESK. V lost 4 bases and J lost 5, with 12 bases in between. This CDR3 comprises 13 residues.

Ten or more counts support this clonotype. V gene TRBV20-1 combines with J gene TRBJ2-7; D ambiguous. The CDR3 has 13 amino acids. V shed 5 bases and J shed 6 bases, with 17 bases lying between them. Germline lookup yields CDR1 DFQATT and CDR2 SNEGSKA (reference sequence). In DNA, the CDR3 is TGCAGTGCTCAGCCGGGCCCTGCCCGCGAGCAGTACTTC. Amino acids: CSAQPGPAREQYF.

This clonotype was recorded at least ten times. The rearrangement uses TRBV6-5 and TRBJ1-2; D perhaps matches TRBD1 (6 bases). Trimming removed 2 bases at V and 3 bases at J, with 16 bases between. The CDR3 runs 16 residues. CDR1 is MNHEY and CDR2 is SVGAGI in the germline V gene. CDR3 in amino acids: CASSYVWGLRDYGYTF. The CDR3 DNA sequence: TGTGCCAGCAGTTACGTCTGGGGGCTTAGGGACTATGGCTACACCTTC.

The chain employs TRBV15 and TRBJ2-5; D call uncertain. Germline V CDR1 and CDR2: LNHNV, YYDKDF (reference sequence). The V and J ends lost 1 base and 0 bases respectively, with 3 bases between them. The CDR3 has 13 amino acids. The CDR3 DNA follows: TGTGCCACCAGCAGAGCAGACCAAGAGACCCAGTACTTC. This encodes CATSRADQETQYF.

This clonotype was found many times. The CDR3: CASRAGQPGMNTEAFF. The CDR3 nucleotides are TGTGCCAGCAGGGCGGGACAGCCCGGCATGAACACTGAAGCTTTCTTT. The chain is built from TRBV7-3 and TRBJ1-1; TRBD1 matches at 7 bases. Germline V gives CDR1 SGHTA, CDR2 FQGTGA. V was clipped by 6 bases and J by 0 bases; unmatched bases: 10. The CDR3 spans 16 residues.

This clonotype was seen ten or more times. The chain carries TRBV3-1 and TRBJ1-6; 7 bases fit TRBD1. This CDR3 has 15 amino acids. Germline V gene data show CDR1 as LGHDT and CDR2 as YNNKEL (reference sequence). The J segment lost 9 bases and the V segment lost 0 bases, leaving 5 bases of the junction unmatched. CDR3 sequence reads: CASSQDAAGGSPLHF. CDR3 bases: TGTGCCAGCAGCCAAGATGCGGCAGGGGGTTCACCCCTCCACTTT.

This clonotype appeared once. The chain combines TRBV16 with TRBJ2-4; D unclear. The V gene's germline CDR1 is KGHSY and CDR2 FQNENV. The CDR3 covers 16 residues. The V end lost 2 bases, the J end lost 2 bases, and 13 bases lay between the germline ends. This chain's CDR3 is CASSQGLFNSKNIQYF. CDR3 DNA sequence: TGTGCCAGCAGCCAAGGTCTATTCAACTCCAAAAACATTCAGTACTTC.

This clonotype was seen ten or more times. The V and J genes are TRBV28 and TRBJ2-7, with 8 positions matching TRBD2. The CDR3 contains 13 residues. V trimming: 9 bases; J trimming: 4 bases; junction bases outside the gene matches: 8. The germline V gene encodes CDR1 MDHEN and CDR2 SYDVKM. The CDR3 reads CASFPGGEYEQYF. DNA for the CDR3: TGTGCCAGTTTCCCCGGGGGGGAATACGAGCAGTACTTC.

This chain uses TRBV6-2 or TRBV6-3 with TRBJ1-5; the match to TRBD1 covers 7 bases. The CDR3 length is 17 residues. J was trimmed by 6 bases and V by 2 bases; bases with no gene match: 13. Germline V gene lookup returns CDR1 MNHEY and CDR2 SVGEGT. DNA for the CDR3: TGTGCCAGCAGTTACAGCCGGGACAGTCCAGCGGCTCAGCCCCAGCATTTT. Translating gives CASSYSRDSPAAQPQHF.

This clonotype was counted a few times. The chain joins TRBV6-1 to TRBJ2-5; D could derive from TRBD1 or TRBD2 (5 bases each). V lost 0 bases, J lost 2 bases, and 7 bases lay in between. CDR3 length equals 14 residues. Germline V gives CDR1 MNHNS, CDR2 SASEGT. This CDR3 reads CASSEAGAQETQYF. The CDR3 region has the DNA TGTGCCAGCAGTGAAGCCGGGGCGCAAGAGACCCAGTACTTC.

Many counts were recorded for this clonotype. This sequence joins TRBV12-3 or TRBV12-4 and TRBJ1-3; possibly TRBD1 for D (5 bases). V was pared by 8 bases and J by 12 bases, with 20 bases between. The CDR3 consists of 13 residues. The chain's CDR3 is CASVHSGTENIYF. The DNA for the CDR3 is TGTGCCAGCGTCCATTCCGGGACGGAGAACATATATTTT.

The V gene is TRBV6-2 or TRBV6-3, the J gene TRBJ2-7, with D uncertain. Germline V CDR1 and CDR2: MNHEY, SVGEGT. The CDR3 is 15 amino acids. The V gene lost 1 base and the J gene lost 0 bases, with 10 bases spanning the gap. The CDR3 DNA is TGTGCCAGCAGTTACTGGGCCAGAGGCTCCTACGAGCAGTACTTC. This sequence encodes CASSYWARGSYEQYF.

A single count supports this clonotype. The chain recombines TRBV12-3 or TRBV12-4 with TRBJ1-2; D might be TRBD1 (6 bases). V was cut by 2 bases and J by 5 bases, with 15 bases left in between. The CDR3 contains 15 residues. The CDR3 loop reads CASSLRGGKLYGYTF. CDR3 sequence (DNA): TGTGCCAGCAGTTTAAGGGGGGGCAAATTGTATGGCTACACCTTC.

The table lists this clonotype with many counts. The CDR3 region is CASSSGQGSRYGYTF. The CDR3 coding sequence is TGTGCCAGCAGTTCCGGCCAGGGTAGCCGCTATGGCTACACCTTC. The chain recombines TRBV6-5 with TRBJ1-2; D possibly corresponds to TRBD1 (5 bases). V was shortened by 4 bases and J by 4 bases, with 16 bases between the two germline ends. The CDR3 is 15 residues long. In germline, CDR1 is MNHEY, CDR2 SVGAGI.

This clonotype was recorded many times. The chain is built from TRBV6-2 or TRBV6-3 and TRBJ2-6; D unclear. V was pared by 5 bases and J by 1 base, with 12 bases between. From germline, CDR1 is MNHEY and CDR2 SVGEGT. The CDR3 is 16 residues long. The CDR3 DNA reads TGTGCCAGCAGTCAGATTACCAAGTCTGGGGCCAACGTCCTGACTTTC. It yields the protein CASSQITKSGANVLTF.

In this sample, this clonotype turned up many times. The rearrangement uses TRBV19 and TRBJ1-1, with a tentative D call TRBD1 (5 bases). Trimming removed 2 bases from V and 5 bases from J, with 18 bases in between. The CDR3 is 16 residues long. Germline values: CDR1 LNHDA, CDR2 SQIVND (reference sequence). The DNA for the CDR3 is TGTGCCAGTAGTATAAAAGGGGCTGGAGTGAGAACTGAAGCTTTCTTT. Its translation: CASSIKGAGVRTEAFF. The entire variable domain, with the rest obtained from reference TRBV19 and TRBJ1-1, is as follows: DGGITQSPKYLFRKEGQNVTLSCEQNLNHDAMYWYRQDPGQGLRLIYYSQIVNDFQKGDIAEGYSVSREKKESFPLTVTSAQKNPTAFYLCASSIKGAGVRTEAFFGQGTRLTVV.